This TCR beta chain was captured by sequencing in a study of identical twins. Study observations and caveats: Insertions were reduced in abundant cord blood beta clonotypes but not in memory repertoires. Low generation probability was overrepresented in out-of-frame alpha sequences shared by twins.

The CDR3 consists of 16 residues. V shed 0 bases, J shed 3 bases, and the junction held 3 bases outside the gene matches. Germline-derived CDR1 and CDR2 are SGHDT and YYEEEE. This clonotype was seen more than once but under ten times. Antigen: not known. TCRdb ran MiXCR on the 5' RACE reads and lists one entry per CDR3 protein. Among about 890,000 distinct CDR3 sequences, 10% to 15% were seen once, and the ten largest hold about 1.6%. The sample was also linked to a second study, of yellow fever vaccine responses in identical twins. According to that study: Twins' vaccine T cell response reportedly seemed partly convergent, partly personalized.

The chain carries TRBV5-6 and TRBJ2-1; 10 positions match TRBD1. The source material was PBMCs. The source of this sequence is a young woman in good health. Written as DNA, the CDR3 is TGTGCCAGCAGCTTGGCCTGGGACAGGGGCTACAATGAGCAGTTCTTC. Protein sequence: CASSLAWDRGYNEQFF.